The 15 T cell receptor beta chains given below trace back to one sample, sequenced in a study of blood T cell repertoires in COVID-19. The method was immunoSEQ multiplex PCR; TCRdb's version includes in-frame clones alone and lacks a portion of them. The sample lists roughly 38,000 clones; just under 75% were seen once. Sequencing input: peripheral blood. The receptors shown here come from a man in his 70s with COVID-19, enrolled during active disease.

This CDR3 is CASSPLGGSHSNQPQHF. DNA of the CDR3: TGTGCCAGCTCACCATTAGGGGGATCCCATAGCAATCAGCCCCAGCATTTT. The chain links TRBV18 to TRBJ1-5, with D possibly TRBD1 on 6 matching bases. This CDR3 is 17 amino acids long. The V end was cut by 2 bases, the J end by 0 bases, with 14 bases between. CDR1 and CDR2 (germline): KGHSH, LQKENI.

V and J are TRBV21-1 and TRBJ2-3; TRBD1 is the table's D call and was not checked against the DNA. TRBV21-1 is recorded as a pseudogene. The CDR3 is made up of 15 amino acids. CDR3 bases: TGTGCCAGCATCTACCCAGGGGGGTCCACAGATACGCAGTATTTT. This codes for CASIYPGGSTDTQYF.

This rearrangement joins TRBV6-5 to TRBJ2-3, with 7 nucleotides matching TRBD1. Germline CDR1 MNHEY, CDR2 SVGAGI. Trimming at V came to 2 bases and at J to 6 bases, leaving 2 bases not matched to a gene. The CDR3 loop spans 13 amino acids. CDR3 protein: CASSYQTGDTQYF. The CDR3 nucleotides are TGTGCCAGCAGTTACCAGACAGGGGATACGCAGTATTTT.

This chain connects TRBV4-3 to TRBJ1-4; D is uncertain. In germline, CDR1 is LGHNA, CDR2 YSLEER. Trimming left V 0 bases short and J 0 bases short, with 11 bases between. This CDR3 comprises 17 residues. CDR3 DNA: TGCGCCAGCAGCCAAGATGAGGTCCTTGCAACTAATGAAAAACTGTTTTTT. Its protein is CASSQDEVLATNEKLFF.

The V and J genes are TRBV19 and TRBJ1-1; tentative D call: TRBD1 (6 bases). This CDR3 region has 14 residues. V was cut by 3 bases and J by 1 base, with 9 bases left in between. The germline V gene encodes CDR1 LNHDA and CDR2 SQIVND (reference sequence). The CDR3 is CASSMDRPNTEAFF. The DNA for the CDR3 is TGTGCCAGTAGTATGGACAGACCGAACACTGAAGCTTTCTTT.

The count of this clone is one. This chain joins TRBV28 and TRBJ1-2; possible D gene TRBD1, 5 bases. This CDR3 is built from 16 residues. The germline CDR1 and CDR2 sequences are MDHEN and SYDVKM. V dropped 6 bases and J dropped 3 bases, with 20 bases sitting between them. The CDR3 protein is CASRSPQGVFDYGYTF. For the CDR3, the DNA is TGTGCCAGCAGATCGCCGCAGGGTGTTTTTGACTATGGCTACACCTTC.

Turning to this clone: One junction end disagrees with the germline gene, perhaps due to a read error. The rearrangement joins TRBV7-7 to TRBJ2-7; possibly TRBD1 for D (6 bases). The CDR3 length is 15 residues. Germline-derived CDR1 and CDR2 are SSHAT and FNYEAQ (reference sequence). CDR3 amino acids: CASSPSWGHPYEQYF. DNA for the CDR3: TGTGCTAGCAGCCCTTCATGGGGGCACCCCTACGAGCAGTACTTC.

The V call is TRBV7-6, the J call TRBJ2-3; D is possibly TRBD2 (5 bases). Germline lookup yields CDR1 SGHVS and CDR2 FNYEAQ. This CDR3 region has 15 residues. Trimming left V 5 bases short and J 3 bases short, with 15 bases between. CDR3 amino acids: CASSPSGSTTDTQYF. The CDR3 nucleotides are TGTGCCAGCAGCCCCAGCGGAAGCACGACAGATACGCAGTATTTT.

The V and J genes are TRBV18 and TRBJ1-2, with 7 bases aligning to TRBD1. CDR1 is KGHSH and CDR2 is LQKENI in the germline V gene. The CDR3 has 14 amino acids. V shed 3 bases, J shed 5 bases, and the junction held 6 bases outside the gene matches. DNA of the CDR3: TGTGCCAGCTCACCCCAAGACAGGGTGTATGGCTACACCTTC. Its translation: CASSPQDRVYGYTF.

For the CDR3, the DNA is TGTGCCATCAGTGAGTTGGGCGAGCAGTTCTTC. It yields the protein CAISELGEQFF. The chain carries TRBV10-3 and TRBJ2-1; D is unresolved. The CDR3 has 11 residues. Germline values: CDR1 ENHRY, CDR2 SYGVKD. V was clipped by 1 base and J by 10 bases, with 5 bases between them.

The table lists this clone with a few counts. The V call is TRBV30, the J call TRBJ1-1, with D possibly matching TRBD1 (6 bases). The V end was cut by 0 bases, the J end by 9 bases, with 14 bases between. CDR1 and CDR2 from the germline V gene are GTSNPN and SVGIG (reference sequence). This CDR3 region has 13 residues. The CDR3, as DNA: TGTGCCTGGAGTGTAAGTGACAGGTTGCAAGCTTTCTTT. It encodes CAWSVSDRLQAFF.

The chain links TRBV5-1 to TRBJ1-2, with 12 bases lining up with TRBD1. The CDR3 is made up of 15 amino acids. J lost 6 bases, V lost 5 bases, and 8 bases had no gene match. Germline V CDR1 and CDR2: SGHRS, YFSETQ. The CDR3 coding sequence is TGCGCCAGCAGATTTACCGGGACAGGGGGCGATGGCTACACCTTC. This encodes CASRFTGTGGDGYTF.

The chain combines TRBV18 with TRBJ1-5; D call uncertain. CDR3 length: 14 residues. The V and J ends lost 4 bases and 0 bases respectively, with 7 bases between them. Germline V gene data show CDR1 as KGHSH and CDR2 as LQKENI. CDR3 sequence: CASSLTRSNQPQHF. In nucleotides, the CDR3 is TGTGCCAGCTCACTCACGCGTAGCAATCAGCCCCAGCATTTT.

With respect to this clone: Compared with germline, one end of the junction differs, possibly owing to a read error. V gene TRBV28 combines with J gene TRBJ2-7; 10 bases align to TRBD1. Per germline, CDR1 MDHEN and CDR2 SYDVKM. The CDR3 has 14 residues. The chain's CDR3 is CASSRAALPDRGNF. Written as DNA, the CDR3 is TGTGCCAGCAGTAGAGCGGCCTTACCGGACAGGGGGAACTTC.

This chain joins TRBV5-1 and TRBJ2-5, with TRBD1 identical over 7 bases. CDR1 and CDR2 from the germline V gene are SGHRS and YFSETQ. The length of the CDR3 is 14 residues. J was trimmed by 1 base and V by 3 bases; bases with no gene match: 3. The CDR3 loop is CASSYGQVQETQYF. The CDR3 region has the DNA TGCGCCAGCAGCTATGGACAGGTCCAAGAGACCCAGTACTTC.